This is a list of T cell receptor beta chains from one sample in a study of spatial heterogeneity in lung cancer. TCRdb fed the 5' RACE reads into MiXCR, producing one record per CDR3 protein. The sample carries 16,000 or so distinct CDR3 sequences, 5.7% recorded once. The sample was lung tumor tissue, taken at surgery. The receptors shown here come from a female donor with early-stage non-small cell lung cancer. CDR3s include the opening cysteine and the closing phenylalanine or tryptophan. D genes are given only for firm matches. Size tells how often a clone was seen (once, few, many) or the class of an expanded clone, and some rows leave it out.

-	TRBV7-9	16	-	TRBJ1-3	CASSLGGNPTGNTIYF	TGTGCCAGCAGCTTAGGCGGGAACCCTACTGGAAACACCATATATTTT
TRBD2	TRBV7-6	14	many	TRBJ2-1	CASSSSGTSREQFF	TGTGCCAGCAGCTCCTCCGGGACTAGTCGTGAGCAGTTCTTC
-	TRBV5-1	15	-	TRBJ2-5	CASSQGASGTETQYF	TGCGCCAGCAGCCAAGGAGCCTCCGGGACGGAGACCCAGTACTTC
-	TRBV4-1	14	medium-sized	TRBJ1-2	CASSQEAKNYGYTF	TGCGCCAGCAGCCAAGAAGCTAAGAACTATGGCTACACCTTC
-	TRBV10-3	12	many	TRBJ2-3	CAISVKGDTQYF	TGTGCCATCAGTGTAAAGGGGGATACGCAGTATTTT
TRBD2	TRBV20-1	13	many	TRBJ2-7	CSFLRDYQNEQYF	TGCAGTTTCCTCCGGGACTATCAGAACGAGCAGTACTTC
-	TRBV7-3	13	-	TRBJ2-1	CASSLGENNEQFF	TGTGCCAGCAGCTTAGGCGAAAACAATGAGCAGTTCTTC
TRBD2	TRBV20-1	15	many	TRBJ2-7	CSASALGTTSYEQYF	TGCAGTGCTAGTGCCCTCGGGACTACTTCCTACGAGCAGTACTTC
-	TRBV28	12	many	TRBJ1-5	CASSRRFWPQHF	TGTGCCAGCAGTCGCCGATTTTGGCCCCAGCATTTT
-	TRBV2	13	many	TRBJ2-1	CASTSFRYNEQFF	TGTGCCAGCACCTCCTTCCGTTACAATGAGCAGTTCTTC
-	TRBV11-1	12	-	TRBJ2-1	CASSLIWDEQFF	TGTGCCAGCAGCTTAATCTGGGATGAGCAGTTCTTC
-	TRBV6-1	13	-	TRBJ1-1	CASSEYTNTEAFF	TGTGCCAGCAGTGAATACACAAACACTGAAGCTTTCTTT
-	TRBV27	14	many	TRBJ1-6	CATRGSSYNSPLHF	TGTGCGACGCGAGGGAGCTCCTATAATTCACCCCTCCACTTT
TRBD1	TRBV20-1	16	many	TRBJ1-3	CSAGQGRLRAGNTIYF	TGCAGCGCCGGACAGGGACGACTCCGGGCTGGAAACACCATATATTTT
TRBD1	TRBV2	11	many	TRBJ1-1	CASRQGQVAFF	TGTGCCAGTCGACAGGGGCAGGTAGCTTTCTTT
TRBD2	TRBV10-1	15	many	TRBJ2-1	CASSDGLAGNNEQFF	TGCGCCAGCAGTGATGGACTAGCGGGCAATAATGAGCAGTTCTTC
TRBD1	TRBV7-9	15	many	TRBJ2-5	CAISSIWTGWETQYF	TGTGCCATCAGCTCAATCTGGACAGGGTGGGAGACCCAGTACTTC
-	TRBV20-1	16	many	TRBJ1-6	CSARVRQGSNNSPLHF	TGCAGTGCTAGAGTTCGGCAGGGCAGCAATAATTCACCCCTCCACTTT
TRBD1	TRBV18	17	many	TRBJ1-5	CASSPLRGQGSNQPQHF	TGTGCCAGCTCACCGCTCCGGGGACAGGGGAGCAATCAGCCCCAGCATTTT
TRBD1	TRBV7-9	14	few	TRBJ2-2	CASGGQGAAGELFF	TGTGCCAGCGGTGGTCAGGGGGCCGCCGGGGAGCTGTTTTTT
TRBD2	TRBV29-1	13	many	TRBJ2-7	CSVEGLAGYEQYF	TGCAGCGTTGAAGGACTAGCGGGATACGAGCAGTACTTC
-	TRBV24-1	16	few	TRBJ2-2	CATSDSGTANTGELFF	TGTGCCACCAGTGATTCCGGGACGGCGAACACCGGGGAGCTGTTTTTT
-	TRBV5-1	17	many	TRBJ1-1	CASSSADIVGGGTEAFF	TGCGCCAGCAGCTCCGCAGACATTGTTGGGGGCGGCACTGAAGCTTTCTTT
-	TRBV20-1	14	many	TRBJ1-1	CSAERRDSNTEAFF	TGCAGTGCAGAACGACGGGATTCGAACACTGAAGCTTTCTTT
-	TRBV5-1	14	many	TRBJ2-5	CASSDDSPLETQYF	TGCGCCAGCAGCGACGACTCCCCCCTGGAGACCCAGTACTTC
-	TRBV28	14	many	TRBJ1-1	CASSRQILNTEAFF	TGTGCCAGCAGCAGACAGATATTGAACACTGAAGCTTTCTTT
-	TRBV20-1	13	medium-sized	TRBJ2-1	CSAVGGSYNEQFF	TGCAGTGCAGTGGGAGGCTCCTACAATGAGCAGTTCTTC
TRBD2	TRBV20-1	17	few	TRBJ2-1	CSAPVGLAGVNYNEQFF	TGCAGTGCCCCCGTCGGGCTAGCGGGGGTCAATTACAATGAGCAGTTCTTC
-	TRBV7-8	13	many	TRBJ1-1	CASSLLSNTEAFF	TGTGCCAGCAGCTTGCTGTCGAACACTGAAGCTTTCTTT
-	TRBV11-2	14	many	TRBJ2-7	CASSPTRLGYEQYF	TGTGCCAGCAGCCCTACGAGGCTTGGCTACGAGCAGTACTTC
-	TRBV3-1	14	-	TRBJ1-1	CASSQVGGEAEAFF	TGTGCCAGCAGCCAAGTTGGGGGGGAAGCTGAAGCTTTCTTT
TRBD2	TRBV9	16	-	TRBJ2-3	CASSSPLAGRTDTQYF	TGTGCCAGCAGCTCCCCACTAGCGGGAAGGACAGATACGCAGTATTTT
-	TRBV5-1	15	many	TRBJ2-5	CASSSEWGTQETQYF	TGCGCCAGCAGCTCCGAATGGGGGACTCAAGAGACCCAGTACTTC
-	TRBV29-1	12	many	TRBJ1-1	CSVVGERTEAFF	TGCAGCGTTGTTGGGGAGCGCACTGAAGCTTTCTTT
-	TRBV5-1	13	-	TRBJ2-2	CASSSLDTGELFF	TGCGCCAGCAGCTCCCTAGACACCGGGGAGCTGTTTTTT
-	TRBV15	13	many	TRBJ1-5	CATSREGGQPQHF	TGTGCCACCAGCAGAGAGGGGGGTCAGCCCCAGCATTTT
-	TRBV20-1	14	many	TRBJ2-1	CSTRVVDKWNEQFF	TGCAGTACAAGAGTGGTGGATAAGTGGAATGAGCAGTTCTTC
-	TRBV27	12	medium-sized	TRBJ2-7	CASSLLGREQYF	TGTGCCAGCAGTTTATTAGGGCGCGAGCAGTACTTC
-	TRBV2	14	many	TRBJ2-2	CASMEGQNTGELFF	TGTGCCAGCATGGAAGGGCAAAACACCGGGGAGCTGTTTTTT
TRBD1	TRBV29-1	12	many	TRBJ2-5	CSAGQGAETQYF	TGCAGCGCTGGACAGGGGGCAGAGACCCAGTACTTC
-	TRBV6-1	13	-	TRBJ2-7	CASIRVLGYEQYF	TGTGCCAGCATCAGGGTTTTGGGTTACGAGCAGTACTTC
-	TRBV11-1	14	many	TRBJ2-3	CASSLNRQADTQYF	TGTGCCAGCAGCTTGAATCGACAGGCGGATACGCAGTATTTT
-	TRBV29-1	12	many	TRBJ1-3	CSGGDTRNTIYF	TGCAGCGGCGGGGACACCAGAAACACCATATATTTT
TRBD1	TRBV29-1	15	many	TRBJ2-7	CSVEVVGQENYEQYF	TGCAGCGTTGAAGTAGTGGGACAGGAGAATTACGAGCAGTACTTC
-	TRBV20-1	13	many	TRBJ2-5	CSARVFVQETQYF	TGCAGTGCTAGAGTTTTCGTACAAGAGACCCAGTACTTC
-	TRBV6-1	15	few	TRBJ2-3	CASSEIPTSGNTQYF	TGTGCCAGCAGTGAAATTCCGACTAGTGGGAATACGCAGTATTTT
-	TRBV5-1	16	many	TRBJ2-7	CASSPVGGRTAYEQYF	TGCGCCAGCAGCCCTGTAGGTGGGAGGACCGCCTACGAGCAGTACTTC
TRBD1	TRBV6-6	17	few	TRBJ1-6	CASSRDRGPSYNSPLHF	TGTGCCAGCAGTCGGGACAGGGGGCCTTCCTATAATTCACCCCTCCACTTT
TRBD2	TRBV9	14	many	TRBJ2-3	CASSLTSGRDTQYF	TGTGCCAGCAGCCTCACTAGCGGGAGAGATACGCAGTATTTT
TRBD2	TRBV10-3	18	-	TRBJ2-7	CAISESGLAGVLPNEQYF	TGTGCCATCAGTGAGTCAGGGCTAGCGGGAGTTCTCCCGAACGAGCAGTACTTC
-	TRBV24-1	14	many	TRBJ2-5	CATSDHGGPGTQYF	TGTGCCACCAGTGATCATGGGGGGCCTGGGACCCAGTACTTC
TRBD2	TRBV2	16	many	TRBJ2-1	CASSGGAGGPYNEQFF	TGTGCCAGCAGTGGGGGAGCGGGAGGGCCCTACAATGAGCAGTTCTTC
-	TRBV3-1	15	many	TRBJ2-4	CASSPESSPKNIQYF	TGTGCCAGCAGCCCAGAGTCTAGCCCCAAAAACATTCAGTACTTC
-	TRBV5-1	12	many	TRBJ2-7	CASSLEGLEQYF	TGCGCCAGCAGCTTGGAGGGACTCGAGCAGTACTTC
-	TRBV9	14	many	TRBJ2-5	CASSVADNSETQYF	TGTGCCAGCAGCGTAGCTGACAACTCAGAGACCCAGTACTTC
TRBD1	TRBV10-3	18	-	TRBJ2-3	CAIRGTGGSSSGADTQYF	TGTGCCATCAGGGGGACAGGGGGCAGCAGCTCCGGGGCAGATACGCAGTATTTT
-	TRBV9	15	many	TRBJ2-5	CASSVMGRLQETQYF	TGTGCCAGCAGCGTTATGGGACGCCTCCAGGAGACCCAGTACTTC